A single sample is the source of the 9 T cell receptor beta chains below, sequenced in a study of blood T cell repertoires in COVID-19. The table came from immunoSEQ multiplex PCR; TCRdb's copy has only in-frame clones and leaves some out. This repertoire shows around 230,000 clones, around 83% found once; its top ten account for about 7.4%. The sequenced sample was peripheral blood. These receptors were taken from a woman between 45 and 60 years old with acute or convalescent COVID-19.

The chain couples TRBV7-8 to TRBJ1-5, with 8 bases matching TRBD1. CDR1 and CDR2 from the germline V gene are SGHVS and FQNEAQ. The CDR3 sequence is 17 residues long. The V gene end was trimmed by 1 base and the J gene end by 5 bases; junction bases not matched to a gene: 10. The CDR3 spells CASSLGGSGDRYQPQHF. CDR3 bases: TGTGCCAGCAGCTTAGGGGGTTCCGGGGACAGGTATCAGCCCCAGCATTTT. The complete variable domain, with remaining parts taken from reference TRBV7-8 and TRBJ1-5, reads GAGVSQSPRYKVAKRGQDVALRCDPISGHVSLFWYQQALGQGPEFLTYFQNEAQLDKSGLPSDRFFAERPEGSVSTLKIQRTQQEDSAVYLCASSLGGSGDRYQPQHFGDGTRLSIL.

This chain uses TRBV24-1 with TRBJ2-3, with 8 bases fitting TRBD2. Germline loops: CDR1 KGHDR, CDR2 SFDVKD. V trimming: 2 bases; J trimming: 2 bases; junction bases outside the gene matches: 2. The CDR3 runs to 15 residues. The CDR3: CATSDSGRATDTQYF. The CDR3 coding sequence is TGTGCCACCAGTGATTCCGGGAGGGCCACAGATACGCAGTATTTT.

CDR3 nucleotide sequence: TGTGCCACCTCGGGACAGTCCTCCTACGAGCAGTACTTC. Amino acid sequence: CATSGQSSYEQYF. The genes are TRBV7-9 and TRBJ2-7; 7 nucleotides align to TRBD1. The CDR3 is 13 residues long. V shed 10 bases and J 0 bases; nucleotides not matched to a gene: 6. Germline V gene lookup returns CDR1 SEHNR and CDR2 FQNEAQ (reference sequence).

The rearrangement uses TRBV12-1 and TRBJ2-5; the table assigns TRBD2, which was not confirmed against the DNA. TRBV12-1 is labeled a pseudogene. The CDR3 spans 16 residues. The CDR3 region is CASSSRRDLRGETQYF. In nucleotides, the CDR3 is TGTGCCAGCAGCTCGAGGCGGGACCTCCGTGGGGAGACCCAGTACTTC.

The chain is built from TRBV25-1 and TRBJ2-1, with TRBD2 identical over 9 bases. The J segment lost 4 bases and the V segment lost 2 bases, leaving 9 bases of the junction unmatched. The length of the CDR3 is 17 residues. Germline assignment: CDR1 MGHDK and CDR2 SYGVNS. The CDR3 DNA follows: TGTGCCAGCAGTGAAGGTGATAGCGGGAGAAAATACAATGAGCAGTTCTTC. This translates into CASSEGDSGRKYNEQFF.

The chain employs TRBV11-2 and TRBJ2-5; possibly TRBD1 for D (5 bases). CDR1 is SGHAT and CDR2 is FQNNGV in the germline V gene. The V gene lost 6 bases and the J gene lost 4 bases, with 18 bases spanning the gap. The CDR3 has 15 residues. This CDR3 reads CASSREAGNRETQYF. The CDR3 nucleotides read TGTGCCAGCAGTCGAGAAGCAGGGAATCGAGAGACCCAGTACTTC.

This chain links TRBV2 with TRBJ2-1; 9 bases are a match to TRBD1. After removal of 6 bases from V and 0 bases from J, the junction contained 3 bases not matched to a gene. The CDR3 spans 15 residues. Germline V gene sequence: CDR1 SNHLY, CDR2 FYNNEI. CDR3 nucleotide sequence: TGTGCCAGCAGCGTGGACAGGGGCTCCTACAATGAGCAGTTCTTC. Translated: CASSVDRGSYNEQFF.

There are a few counts of this clone. The rearrangement uses TRBV29-1 and TRBJ1-1, with D perhaps matching TRBD1 (5 bases). CDR1 is SQVTM and CDR2 is ANQGSEA in the germline V gene. V was trimmed by 7 bases and J by 0 bases, leaving 9 bases between them. The CDR3 extends over 12 amino acids. CDR3 amino acids: CSAATVNTEAFF. In DNA form, the CDR3 reads TGCAGCGCCGCGACAGTGAACACTGAAGCTTTCTTT.

The CDR3 region is CATSQGPTYEQYF. The CDR3 DNA sequence: TGTGCCACCTCCCAGGGGCCTACCTACGAGCAGTACTTC. The chain has TRBV24-1 and TRBJ2-7; TRBD1 might be the D (6 bases). CDR1 is KGHDR and CDR2 is SFDVKD in the germline V gene. Deletions cut 9 bases from V and 2 bases from J, with 13 bases between. The length of the CDR3 is 13 residues.